The 32 T cell receptor beta chains in this list originate from one sample, sequenced in a study of cytomegalovirus exposure and HLA in healthy donors. 13 Jbeta primers and 60 Vbeta primers were used for the PCR. The method was immunoSEQ multiplex PCR; TCRdb's version includes in-frame clones alone and lacks a portion of them. The data hold 250,000 to 350,000 clones, with about nine tenths observed a single time. Sequencing was done on a sample of PBMCs. The receptors derive from a man between 40 and 49 years old in good health and CMV-seropositive.

This clone was counted only a few times. V is TRBV6-1 and J is TRBJ2-2, with 9 bases aligning to TRBD1. This CDR3 has 16 amino acids. CDR1 and CDR2 (germline): MNHNS, SASEGT. V was clipped by 3 bases and J by 5 bases; unmatched bases: 7. The CDR3 here is CASSDEGQGGTGELFF. The CDR3 DNA reads TGTGCCAGCAGTGATGAGGGACAGGGTGGAACCGGGGAGCTGTTTTTT.

The chain joins TRBV28 to TRBJ2-7; TRBD1 is a possible D gene (6 bases). Trimming shortened V by 6 bases and J by 0 bases, and 18 bases separated the two germline ends. Germline lookup yields CDR1 MDHEN and CDR2 SYDVKM. This CDR3 has 16 amino acids. The CDR3 spells CASRTNTGKLSYEQYF. CDR3 nucleotides: TGTGCCAGCAGGACCAACACAGGGAAACTCTCCTACGAGCAGTACTTC.

This clone was seen many times. This sample also contains other DNA sequences that code for the same CDR3. The chain uses TRBV16 and TRBJ2-1, with D maybe TRBD1 (5 bases). V lost 0 bases, J lost 3 bases, and 9 bases lay in between. Germline-derived CDR1 and CDR2 are KGHSY and FQNENV. CDR3 size: 15 residues. Here the CDR3 DNA reads TGTGCCAGCAGCCAATCTGGGGCCCTCTACAATGAGCAGTTCTTC. This sequence encodes CASSQSGALYNEQFF.

The chain joins TRBV4-3 to TRBJ2-3; 9 bases map to TRBD2. CDR1 and CDR2 from the germline V gene are LGHNA and YSLEER. Germline trimming cut 0 bases from V and 0 bases from J; bases unmatched to any gene: 7. CDR3 size: 18 residues. CDR3 nucleotide sequence: TGCGCCAGCAGCCAAGAGGGACTAGCCGACTCTAGCACAGATACGCAGTATTTT. It specifies CASSQEGLADSSTDTQYF.

This clone was seen more than once but under ten times. V and J are TRBV5-4 and TRBJ1-2; 10 bases line up with TRBD1. With V trimmed by 3 bases and J by 8 bases, 10 bases remained unmatched. The germline V gene encodes CDR1 SGHNT and CDR2 YYREEE (reference sequence). CDR3 length equals 15 residues. This CDR3 reads CASSYYWDRGRGYTF. The CDR3 region has the DNA TGTGCCAGCAGCTATTACTGGGACAGGGGAAGAGGCTACACCTTC. Complete variable domain (other parts from reference TRBV5-4 and TRBJ1-2): ETGVTQSPTHLIKTRGQQVTLRCSSQSGHNTVSWYQQALGQGPQFIFQYYREEENGRGNFPPRFSGLQFPNYSSELNVNALELDDSALYLCASSYYWDRGRGYTFGSGTRLTVV.

This rearrangement joins TRBV4-2 to TRBJ2-3; weak D call: TRBD2 (7 bases). V lost 0 bases and J 4 bases, leaving 11 bases between the germline ends. Germline CDR1 is LGHNA and CDR2 is YNFKEQ. The CDR3 covers 15 residues. Here the CDR3 reads CASSQDGGGADTQYF. The CDR3 nucleotides are TGTGCCAGCAGCCAAGATGGGGGGGGCGCAGATACGCAGTATTTT.

The chain couples TRBV6-5 to TRBJ1-5; TRBD1 aligns across 9 bases. After removal of 5 bases from V and 2 bases from J, the junction contained 4 bases not matched to a gene. Germline loops: CDR1 MNHEY, CDR2 SVGAGI. This CDR3 has 15 residues. The CDR3 coding sequence is TGTGCCAGCAGTCCGGGACAGGGTGGCAATCAGCCCCAGCATTTT. Residues: CASSPGQGGNQPQHF.

The gene calls are TRBV10-3 and TRBJ2-2; no firm D call. Germline V gives CDR1 ENHRY, CDR2 SYGVKD. The CDR3 covers 16 residues. V was cut by 4 bases and J by 1 base, with 13 bases left in between. The CDR3 region is CAISGPEDGNTGELFF. The CDR3 DNA sequence: TGTGCCATCAGTGGCCCCGAGGATGGGAACACCGGGGAGCTGTTTTTT.

This clone was detected a few times. V is TRBV5-6 and J is TRBJ1-2; D is undetermined. The germline V and J ends were trimmed by 0 bases and 4 bases, with 7 bases remaining between them. CDR3 length: 13 amino acids. Germline V gives CDR1 SGHDT, CDR2 YYEEEE. The CDR3 DNA is TGTGCCAGCAGCTTGGGACTATTCTATGGCTACACCTTC. Its translation: CASSLGLFYGYTF.

This clone was seen a handful of times. The genes are TRBV9 and TRBJ2-7, with D possibly matching TRBD1 (6 bases). The CDR3 is 14 residues long. Per germline, CDR1 SGDLS and CDR2 YYNGEE. V was shortened by 3 bases and J by 0 bases, with 10 bases between the two germline ends. The CDR3 bases are TGTGCCAGCAGCGCCGGGACAAGCTCCTACGAGCAGTACTTC. Protein: CASSAGTSSYEQYF.

This chain uses TRBV5-1 with TRBJ2-2; 7 positions match TRBD1. Germline CDR1 is SGHRS and CDR2 is YFSETQ. V lost 3 bases and J lost 4; bases outside the gene matches: 9. The CDR3 has 16 amino acids. The DNA of the CDR3 is TGCGCCAGCAGCTCCCGTGGGACAGCCATCACCGGGGAGCTGTTTTTT. Translation: CASSSRGTAITGELFF.

With regard to this clone: In the same sample, other DNA sequences code for this CDR3. This chain joins TRBV19 and TRBJ1-2, with 7 bases fitting TRBD1. There are 14 residues in the CDR3. Trimming at V came to 4 bases and at J to 0 bases, leaving 2 bases not matched to a gene. Germline V gene lookup returns CDR1 LNHDA and CDR2 SQIVND (reference sequence). CDR3 protein: CASSTGQANYGYTF. CDR3 DNA sequence: TGTGCCAGTAGTACTGGACAGGCTAACTATGGCTACACCTTC.

The V call is TRBV2, the J call TRBJ1-3; no reliable D call. CDR1 SNHLY and CDR2 FYNNEI come from the germline V gene. Trimming took 3 bases from V and 7 from J, leaving 10 bases between them. There are 13 residues in the CDR3. The CDR3 loop is CASSDVSLNTIYF. DNA of the CDR3: TGTGCCAGCAGTGATGTATCCCTTAACACCATATATTTT.

In this sample, this clone turned up once. The chain recombines TRBV10-1 with TRBJ1-4; TRBD1 matches at 7 bases. V trimming: 5 bases; J trimming: 3 bases; junction bases outside the gene matches: 0. The CDR3 length is 13 residues. Germline CDR1 WNHNN, CDR2 SYGVQD (reference sequence). The CDR3 DNA reads TGCGCCAGCAGTCAGGGGGCTAATGAAAAACTGTTTTTT. It is translated as CASSQGANEKLFF.

The V call is TRBV28, the J call TRBJ2-7; 9 bases fit TRBD1. CDR1 and CDR2 (germline): MDHEN, SYDVKM. V lost 2 bases and J lost 3; bases outside the gene matches: 8. This CDR3 is 16 amino acids long. CDR3 DNA sequence: TGTGCCAGCAGTTTACGGCCCGGGACAGGGTTCTACGAGCAGTACTTC. This encodes CASSLRPGTGFYEQYF. The variable domain in full, completed from reference TRBV28 and TRBJ2-7, reads DVKVTQSSRYLVKRTGEKVFLECVQDMDHENMFWYRQDPGLGLRLIYFSYDVKMKEKGDIPEGYSVSREKKERFSLILESASTNQTSMYLCASSLRPGTGFYEQYFGPGTRLTVT.

The CDR3 coding sequence is TGTGCCAGTAGTATAGATGGTGTCACAGGGGGGAATGAGCAGTTCTTC. The encoded protein is CASSIDGVTGGNEQFF. This chain joins TRBV19 and TRBJ2-1, with 8 bases matching TRBD1. From germline, CDR1 is LNHDA and CDR2 SQIVND (reference sequence). This CDR3 contains 16 residues. V lost 0 bases, J lost 7 bases, and 8 bases stayed unmatched. The variable domain in full, completed from reference TRBV19 and TRBJ2-1, reads DGGITQSPKYLFRKEGQNVTLSCEQNLNHDAMYWYRQDPGQGLRLIYYSQIVNDFQKGDIAEGYSVSREKKESFPLTVTSAQKNPTAFYLCASSIDGVTGGNEQFFGPGTRLTVL.

The CDR3 here is CASSAHRDRAPLGANVLTF. The CDR3 DNA follows: TGTGCCAGTAGTGCTCACCGGGACAGGGCTCCTCTAGGGGCCAACGTCCTGACTTTC. The chain is built from TRBV19 and TRBJ2-6; TRBD1 aligns across 9 bases. Germline CDR1 reads LNHDA; CDR2 reads SQIVND (reference sequence). The CDR3 has 19 residues. After removal of 5 bases from V and 4 bases from J, the junction contained 15 bases not matched to a gene. The full variable domain, completed using reference TRBV19 and TRBJ2-6, is DGGITQSPKYLFRKEGQNVTLSCEQNLNHDAMYWYRQDPGQGLRLIYYSQIVNDFQKGDIAEGYSVSREKKESFPLTVTSAQKNPTAFYLCASSAHRDRAPLGANVLTFGAGSRLTVL.

The rearrangement uses TRBV2 and TRBJ2-7; TRBD1 might be the D (5 bases). This CDR3 contains 16 residues. Trimming shortened V by 6 bases and J by 4 bases, and 22 bases separated the two germline ends. Germline lookup yields CDR1 SNHLY and CDR2 FYNNEI. The CDR3 region has the DNA TGTGCCAGCAGGCCCGCAGGGTGGGCCCTTGGGTACGAGCAGTACTTC. Encoded protein: CASRPAGWALGYEQYF.

The V gene is TRBV6-5, the J gene TRBJ2-2; possible D gene TRBD2, 5 bases. The CDR3 has 13 amino acids. Per germline, CDR1 MNHEY and CDR2 SVGAGI. The CDR3: CTSLNGMTGELFF. CDR3 coding DNA: TGTACGAGTCTGAACGGGATGACCGGGGAGCTGTTTTTT.

CDR3 region: CASSVGGFGPDTQYF. The DNA for the CDR3 is TGCGCCAGCAGCGTTGGAGGGTTTGGTCCAGATACGCAGTATTTT. V is TRBV10-1 and J is TRBJ2-3, with a tentative D call TRBD2 (6 bases). V was shortened by 6 bases and J by 4 bases, with 17 bases between the two germline ends. Germline values: CDR1 WNHNN, CDR2 SYGVQD (reference sequence). The CDR3 extends over 15 amino acids.

This rearrangement joins TRBV9 to TRBJ1-3; D unresolved. This CDR3 region has 15 residues. CDR1 is SGDLS, CDR2 YYNGEE, per germline. The V end lost 0 bases, the J end lost 0 bases, and 7 bases lay between the germline ends. This CDR3 is CASSVGASSGNTIYF. The CDR3 DNA reads as TGTGCCAGCAGCGTAGGGGCTTCCTCTGGAAACACCATATATTTT.

V usage is TRBV7-9 and J usage is TRBJ1-1, with TRBD1 matching 7 bases. J lost 0 bases, V lost 4 bases, and 17 bases had no gene match. The CDR3 has 19 amino acids. The germline V gene has CDR1 SEHNR and CDR2 FQNEAQ (reference sequence). The CDR3: CASSSTLPGTERMNTEAFF. CDR3 in DNA: TGTGCCAGCAGCTCCACCCTACCCGGGACAGAAAGAATGAACACTGAAGCTTTCTTT.

CDR3 coding DNA: TGTGCCAGCACCCCAAGTCATGGGGAATCGGGGGACCATGGCTACACCTTC. Amino acid sequence: CASTPSHGESGDHGYTF. The chain has TRBV28 and TRBJ1-2, with D possibly TRBD1 on 5 matching bases. Germline loops: CDR1 MDHEN, CDR2 SYDVKM. Trimming removed 7 bases at V and 6 bases at J, with 27 bases between. The CDR3 totals 17 residues.

The chain carries TRBV6-4 and TRBJ2-1; 10 bases map to TRBD2. Germline V CDR1 and CDR2: MRHNA, SNTAGT. Trimming at V came to 2 bases and at J to 5 bases, leaving 12 bases not matched to a gene. The CDR3 has 18 residues. CDR3: CASSDHPRAGGPNNEQFF. The CDR3 DNA follows: TGTGCCAGCAGTGACCACCCTCGAGCGGGAGGGCCCAACAATGAGCAGTTCTTC.

This sequence joins TRBV29-1 and TRBJ2-1, with 11 nucleotides matching TRBD1. V was pared by 7 bases and J by 5 bases, with 1 base of the junction left unmatched. This CDR3 region has 12 residues. In germline, CDR1 is SQVTM, CDR2 ANQGSEA. This CDR3 is CSGDRGNNEQFF. Here the CDR3 DNA reads TGCAGCGGGGACAGGGGGAACAATGAGCAGTTCTTC.

The genes are TRBV7-9 and TRBJ2-5; 9 bases match TRBD1. Germline V gene sequence: CDR1 SEHNR, CDR2 FQNEAQ (reference sequence). This CDR3 is 16 amino acids long. V trimming: 2 bases; J trimming: 5 bases; junction bases outside the gene matches: 9. The CDR3: CASSLTPGQGMETQYF. The CDR3, as DNA: TGTGCCAGCAGCTTAACTCCGGGACAGGGCATGGAGACCCAGTACTTC.

This clone was detected a few times. This rearrangement joins TRBV6-1 to TRBJ2-7, with 8 nucleotides matching TRBD1. Germline trimming cut 2 bases from V and 4 bases from J; bases unmatched to any gene: 4. Germline CDR1 reads MNHNS; CDR2 reads SASEGT. CDR3 size: 14 residues. The CDR3 DNA reads TGTGCCAGCAGTGAACAGGGGGCGAGGTACGAGCAGTACTTC. Encoded protein: CASSEQGARYEQYF.

The CDR3 here is CASSLGRVDGELFF. CDR3 sequence (DNA): TGTGCCAGCAGCTTAGGCCGGGTTGACGGGGAGCTGTTTTTT. This chain uses TRBV11-3 with TRBJ2-2; D call uncertain. The CDR3 runs 14 residues. Trimming removed 1 base at V and 7 bases at J, with 10 bases between. Germline V gene lookup returns CDR1 SGHNT and CDR2 YENEEA.

V is TRBV18 and J is TRBJ2-2, with a weak D call TRBD1 (5 bases). Germline CDR1 and CDR2: KGHSH and LQKENI. This CDR3 is built from 17 residues. Trimming shortened V by 6 bases and J by 1 base, and 18 bases separated the two germline ends. DNA for the CDR3: TGTGCCAGCTCGCCGGAGACAGTCCCCGGGAACACCGGGGAGCTGTTTTTT. This encodes CASSPETVPGNTGELFF. The full variable domain, rest sourced from reference TRBV18 and TRBJ2-2, is NAGVMQNPRHLVRRRGQEARLRCSPMKGHSHVYWYRQLPEEGLKFMVYLQKENIIDESGMPKERFSAEFPKEGPSILRIQQVVRGDSAAYFCASSPETVPGNTGELFFGEGSRLTVL.

V gene TRBV19 combines with J gene TRBJ1-3; D is ambiguous. Germline V CDR1 and CDR2: LNHDA, SQIVND (reference sequence). The V and J ends lost 3 bases and 5 bases respectively, with 14 bases between them. There are 15 residues in the CDR3. The CDR3 coding sequence is TGTGCCAGTAGTATCGGCGGGTTATCACGAAACACCATATATTTT. It encodes CASSIGGLSRNTIYF.

The chain joins TRBV28 to TRBJ2-7; 9 bases align to TRBD1. The CDR3 runs 16 residues. The junction had 14 bases not matched to a gene; V was cut back by 8 bases and J by 3 bases. Germline CDR1 and CDR2: MDHEN and SYDVKM. In nucleotides, the CDR3 is TGTGCCAGCCTTCCCATGGACCGGGACAGGGTCTACGAGCAGTACTTC. Translating it yields CASLPMDRDRVYEQYF.

This chain's CDR3 is CASRLLGAGYGYTF. Here the CDR3 DNA reads TGTGCCAGCAGGCTTTTGGGCGCCGGCTATGGCTACACCTTC. V gene TRBV11-2 combines with J gene TRBJ1-2, with no clear D. The V end was cut by 6 bases, the J end by 4 bases, with 15 bases between. The CDR3 is made up of 14 amino acids. From germline, CDR1 is SGHAT and CDR2 FQNNGV.